This is a list of T cell receptor beta chains from one sample in a study of blood T cell repertoires in COVID-19. Clones were sequenced by immunoSEQ multiplex PCR, and TCRdb holds only the in-frame ones, with some missing. This table has approximately 350,000 clones, about nine tenths appearing once. Sequenced: peripheral blood. All receptors come from a woman in her forties or fifties with COVID-19, enrolled during active disease. Each CDR3 is given with its conserved first and last residue. Each record gives: clone size, J gene, V gene, D gene, CDR3 protein, CDR3 DNA. D genes are given only for firm matches. Some rows mark clone size as missing; the rest say once, few, many or name a class of expanded clone.

clone size: -; J gene: TRBJ2-1; V gene: TRBV27; D gene: TRBD2; CDR3 protein: CASSAGTTHNEQFF; CDR3 DNA: TGTGCCAGCAGCGCCGGGACTACACACAATGAGCAGTTCTTC
clone size: once; J gene: TRBJ2-1; V gene: TRBV7-2; D gene: TRBD2; CDR3 protein: CASSRGTSRVNEQFF; CDR3 DNA: TGTGCCAGCAGTCGAGGGACTAGCAGGGTCAATGAGCAGTTCTTC
clone size: -; J gene: TRBJ2-5; V gene: TRBV7-2; D gene: -; CDR3 protein: CASTPSAASLSETQYF; CDR3 DNA: TGTGCCAGCACCCCCTCAGCGGCCTCCTTGTCTGAGACCCAGTACTTC
clone size: -; J gene: TRBJ2-1; V gene: TRBV27; D gene: -; CDR3 protein: CASSLWGLASYNEQFF; CDR3 DNA: TGTGCCAGCAGTTTATGGGGGCTAGCTTCCTACAATGAGCAGTTCTTC
clone size: -; J gene: TRBJ2-7; V gene: TRBV15; D gene: TRBD2; CDR3 protein: CATSSATPTSGTLRSYEQYF; CDR3 DNA: TGTGCCACCAGCAGCGCGACCCCGACTAGCGGGACCCTCCGGAGCTACGAGCAGTACTTC
clone size: -; J gene: TRBJ1-5; V gene: TRBV21-1; D gene: -; CDR3 protein: CASSRSGLSQPQHF; CDR3 DNA: TGTGCCAGCAGCCGTAGTGGGCTCAGCCAGCCCCAGCATTTT
clone size: -; J gene: TRBJ2-7; V gene: TRBV11-2; D gene: TRBD1; CDR3 protein: CASSLGVPGGSYEQYF; CDR3 DNA: TGTGCCAGCAGCTTAGGTGTCCCAGGGGGCTCCTACGAGCAGTACTTC
clone size: -; J gene: TRBJ2-1; V gene: TRBV29-1; D gene: TRBD1; CDR3 protein: CSGGQGAIEQFF; CDR3 DNA: TGCAGCGGCGGACAGGGGGCGATTGAGCAGTTCTTC
clone size: -; J gene: TRBJ1-3; V gene: TRBV24-1; D gene: -; CDR3 protein: CATSDGLISGNTIYF; CDR3 DNA: TGTGCCACCAGTGATGGACTGATCTCTGGAAACACCATATATTTT
clone size: -; J gene: TRBJ2-3; V gene: TRBV19; D gene: TRBD1; CDR3 protein: CASSTDRGAIVDTQYF; CDR3 DNA: TGTGCCAGTAGTACGGACAGGGGGGCAATAGTAGATACGCAGTATTTT
clone size: -; J gene: TRBJ1-1; V gene: TRBV11-2; D gene: -; CDR3 protein: CASSLDGLNTEAFF; CDR3 DNA: TGTGCCAGCAGCTTAGATGGCTTGAACACTGAAGCTTTCTTT
clone size: -; J gene: TRBJ1-1; V gene: TRBV4-3; D gene: -; CDR3 protein: CASSQDYQANTEAFF; CDR3 DNA: TGCGCCAGCAGCCAAGACTACCAAGCGAACACTGAAGCTTTCTTT
clone size: -; J gene: TRBJ1-2; V gene: TRBV5-1; D gene: -; CDR3 protein: CASSLWQVDGYTF; CDR3 DNA: TGCGCCAGCAGCTTGTGGCAGGTCGATGGCTACACCTTC
clone size: -; J gene: TRBJ2-7; V gene: TRBV14; D gene: TRBD2; CDR3 protein: CASSLGWTSGNIFYEQYF; CDR3 DNA: TGTGCCAGCAGTCTCGGCTGGACTAGCGGTAACATCTTCTACGAGCAGTACTTC
clone size: once; J gene: TRBJ2-1; V gene: TRBV7-2; D gene: TRBD2; CDR3 protein: CASSPRTSGSNDEQFF; CDR3 DNA: TGTGCCAGCAGCCCTAGGACTAGCGGGAGTAACGATGAGCAGTTCTTC
clone size: -; J gene: TRBJ2-2; V gene: TRBV6-5; D gene: TRBD2; CDR3 protein: CASRGLAGVAGELFF; CDR3 DNA: TGTGCCAGCAGAGGACTAGCGGGAGTAGCCGGGGAGCTGTTTTTT
clone size: -; J gene: TRBJ2-3; V gene: TRBV4-1; D gene: TRBD1; CDR3 protein: CASSQNTGGTDTQYF; CDR3 DNA: TGCGCCAGCAGCCAGAACACAGGGGGCACAGATACGCAGTATTTT
clone size: -; J gene: TRBJ1-2; V gene: TRBV5-1; D gene: TRBD1; CDR3 protein: CASSFTQGAYGYTF; CDR3 DNA: TGCGCCAGCAGCTTCACACAGGGGGCCTATGGCTACACCTTC
clone size: -; J gene: TRBJ2-6; V gene: TRBV6-1; D gene: -; CDR3 protein: CASSVEGFFSGANVLTF; CDR3 DNA: TGTGCCAGCAGTGTGGAGGGTTTCTTCTCTGGGGCCAACGTCCTGACTTTC
clone size: -; J gene: TRBJ2-2; V gene: TRBV6-5; D gene: -; CDR3 protein: CASRTESNTGELFF; CDR3 DNA: TGTGCCAGCAGAACAGAGTCGAACACCGGGGAGCTGTTTTTT
clone size: -; J gene: TRBJ2-3; V gene: TRBV7-2; D gene: TRBD1; CDR3 protein: CASSLAGTGVKDTQYF; CDR3 DNA: TGTGCCAGCAGCTTAGCGGGAACAGGGGTCAAAGATACGCAGTATTTT
clone size: -; J gene: TRBJ2-2; V gene: TRBV18; D gene: -; CDR3 protein: CASSPSQGINTGELFF; CDR3 DNA: TGTGCCAGCTCACCATCGCAGGGAATTAACACCGGGGAGCTGTTTTTT
clone size: once; J gene: TRBJ2-2; V gene: TRBV4-3; D gene: TRBD2; CDR3 protein: CASSHLTGGWTSGGVSGELFF; CDR3 DNA: TGCGCCAGCAGCCACCTGACAGGGGGCTGGACTAGCGGGGGGGTATCCGGGGAGCTGTTTTTT
clone size: -; J gene: TRBJ2-7; V gene: TRBV3-1/TRBV3-2; D gene: -; CDR3 protein: CASSQTGARSTEQYF; CDR3 DNA: TGTGCCAGCAGCCAAACGGGAGCAAGATCTACCGAGCAGTACTTC
clone size: few; J gene: TRBJ2-7; V gene: TRBV10-1; D gene: -; CDR3 protein: CASSDQGYEQYF; CDR3 DNA: TGCGCCAGCAGTGATCAGGGGTACGAGCAGTACTTC
clone size: -; J gene: TRBJ1-2; V gene: TRBV9; D gene: -; CDR3 protein: CASSVGSQPVF; CDR3 DNA: TGTGCCAGCAGCGTAGGAAGTCAACCGGTCTTC
clone size: -; J gene: TRBJ2-7; V gene: TRBV18; D gene: -; CDR3 protein: CASSPLRTNYEQYF; CDR3 DNA: TGTGCCAGCTCACCACTTCGGACAAACTACGAGCAGTACTTC
clone size: -; J gene: TRBJ1-2; V gene: TRBV28; D gene: TRBD1; CDR3 protein: CASSLMGQVVGYTF; CDR3 DNA: TGTGCCAGCAGTTTGATGGGACAGGTTGTCGGCTACACCTTC
clone size: many; J gene: TRBJ1-1; V gene: TRBV7-2; D gene: -; CDR3 protein: CASSWRPGQDTEAFF; CDR3 DNA: TGTGCCAGCAGCTGGCGTCCAGGGCAGGACACTGAAGCTTTCTTT
clone size: -; J gene: TRBJ1-3; V gene: TRBV9; D gene: -; CDR3 protein: CASSPPRGNTIYF; CDR3 DNA: TGTGCCAGCAGCCCCCCCAGAGGAAACACCATATATTTT
clone size: -; J gene: TRBJ1-1; V gene: TRBV2; D gene: TRBD1; CDR3 protein: CASTSTGDRTEAFF; CDR3 DNA: TGTGCCAGCACCTCAACAGGGGATCGCACTGAAGCTTTCTTT
clone size: -; J gene: TRBJ1-5; V gene: TRBV5-4; D gene: -; CDR3 protein: CASSTEGGQPQHF; CDR3 DNA: TGTGCCAGCAGCACTGAAGGGGGTCAGCCCCAGCATTTT
clone size: -; J gene: TRBJ2-7; V gene: TRBV5-6; D gene: TRBD1; CDR3 protein: CASSRQGSHEQYF; CDR3 DNA: TGTGCCAGCAGTCGACAGGGCAGCCACGAGCAGTACTTC
clone size: -; J gene: TRBJ2-1; V gene: TRBV7-3; D gene: TRBD2; CDR3 protein: CASSSRPGLAGGGSYNEQFF; CDR3 DNA: TGTGCCAGCAGCTCCCGGCCGGGACTAGCGGGAGGGGGCTCCTACAATGAGCAGTTCTTC
clone size: once; J gene: TRBJ2-1; V gene: TRBV2; D gene: -; CDR3 protein: CASQGASHEQFF; CDR3 DNA: TGTGCCAGCCAGGGCGCATCGCATGAGCAGTTCTTC
clone size: -; J gene: TRBJ1-4; V gene: TRBV24-1; D gene: -; CDR3 protein: CATSPSNGYEKLFF; CDR3 DNA: TGTGCCACCAGCCCCTCAAACGGGTATGAAAAACTGTTTTTT
clone size: once; J gene: TRBJ2-5; V gene: TRBV29-1; D gene: -; CDR3 protein: CSVEWGGETQYF; CDR3 DNA: TGCAGCGTTGAGTGGGGGGGCGAGACCCAGTACTTC
clone size: -; J gene: TRBJ2-7; V gene: TRBV14; D gene: -; CDR3 protein: CASSRGTSYEQYF; CDR3 DNA: TGTGCCAGCAGCCGGGGCACCTCCTACGAGCAGTACTTC
clone size: -; J gene: TRBJ1-1; V gene: TRBV21-1; D gene: -; CDR3 protein: CASREGQKAFF; CDR3 DNA: TGTGCCAGCCGGGAGGGGCAGAAGGCTTTCTTT
clone size: once; J gene: TRBJ1-1; V gene: TRBV19; D gene: -; CDR3 protein: CASSIDHRGTEAFF; CDR3 DNA: TGTGCCAGTAGTATAGATCATAGGGGCACTGAAGCTTTCTTT
clone size: -; J gene: TRBJ1-1; V gene: TRBV3-1/TRBV3-2; D gene: -; CDR3 protein: CASSQRGTVNTEAFF; CDR3 DNA: TGTGCCAGCAGCCAAAGGGGGACGGTGAACACTGAAGCTTTCTTT
clone size: -; J gene: TRBJ2-1; V gene: TRBV19; D gene: -; CDR3 protein: CASTGFSSYNEQFF; CDR3 DNA: TGTGCCAGTACAGGTTTCAGCTCCTACAATGAGCAGTTCTTC
clone size: -; J gene: TRBJ2-3; V gene: TRBV27; D gene: TRBD2; CDR3 protein: CASRAGTTYTDTQYF; CDR3 DNA: TGTGCCAGCAGGGCCGGGACTACCTACACAGATACGCAGTATTTT
clone size: -; J gene: TRBJ2-7; V gene: TRBV27; D gene: -; CDR3 protein: CASSYHRGNYEQYF; CDR3 DNA: TGTGCCAGCAGTTATCACCGGGGGAACTACGAGCAGTACTTC
clone size: -; J gene: TRBJ1-1; V gene: TRBV7-2; D gene: -; CDR3 protein: CASRPDGGPEAFF; CDR3 DNA: TGTGCCAGCAGGCCGGACGGGGGTCCTGAAGCTTTCTTT
clone size: -; J gene: TRBJ2-3; V gene: TRBV9; D gene: -; CDR3 protein: CASSVAPARVDTQYF; CDR3 DNA: TGTGCCAGCAGCGTAGCCCCCGCCCGAGTCGATACGCAGTATTTT
clone size: once; J gene: TRBJ1-2; V gene: TRBV5-4; D gene: -; CDR3 protein: CASSLEVARGANYGYTF; CDR3 DNA: TGTGCCAGCAGCTTGGAAGTTGCTCGGGGAGCTAACTATGGCTACACCTTC
clone size: -; J gene: TRBJ2-2; V gene: TRBV6-5; D gene: -; CDR3 protein: CASSYASRGNTGELFF; CDR3 DNA: TGTGCCAGCAGTTACGCCTCTCGCGGGAACACCGGGGAGCTGTTTTTT
clone size: -; J gene: TRBJ2-1; V gene: TRBV4-2; D gene: TRBD1; CDR3 protein: CASSQDPTGDNEQFF; CDR3 DNA: TGTGCCAGCAGCCAAGATCCAACAGGGGACAATGAGCAGTTCTTC